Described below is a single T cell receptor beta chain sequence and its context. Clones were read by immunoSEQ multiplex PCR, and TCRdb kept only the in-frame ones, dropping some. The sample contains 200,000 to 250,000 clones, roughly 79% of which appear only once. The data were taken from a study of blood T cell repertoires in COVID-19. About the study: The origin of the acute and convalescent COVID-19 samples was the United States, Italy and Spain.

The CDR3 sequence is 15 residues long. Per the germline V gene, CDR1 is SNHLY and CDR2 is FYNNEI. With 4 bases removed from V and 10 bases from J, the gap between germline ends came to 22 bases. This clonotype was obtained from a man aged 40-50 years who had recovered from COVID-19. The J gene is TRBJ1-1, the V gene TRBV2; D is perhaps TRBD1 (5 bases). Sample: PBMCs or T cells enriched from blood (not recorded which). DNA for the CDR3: TGTGCCAGCAGTGTCACGAGCGCCAGGGTGGAGGGAGCTTTCTTT. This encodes CASSVTSARVEGAFF. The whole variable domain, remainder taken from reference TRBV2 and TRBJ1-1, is EPEVTQTPSHQVTQMGQEVILRCVPISNHLYFYWYRQILGQKVEFLVSFYNNEISEKSEIFDDQFSVERPDGSNFTLKIRSTKLEDSAMYFCASSVTSARVEGAFFGQGTRLTVV.